This TCR beta chain derives from a study of blood T cell repertoires in COVID-19. TCRdb's table, derived via immunoSEQ multiplex PCR, lists solely in-frame clones and lacks some. The data show roughly 160,000 clones, 70% to 90% seen once. Germline CDR1 and CDR2: SEHNR and FQNEAQ (reference sequence). V lost 7 bases and J lost 2; bases outside the gene matches: 18. The CDR3 length is 18 residues. The clonotype comes from a man aged 35 to 55 with acute or convalescent COVID-19. Sequencing was performed on peripheral blood. The chain links TRBV7-9 to TRBJ2-3; 7 bases are a match to TRBD2. CDR3 amino acids: CASTRLFSSGELTDTQYF. CDR3 DNA sequence: TGTGCCAGCACCCGCTTGTTTTCTAGCGGTGAACTCACAGATACGCAGTATTTT.